This paragraph reports one T cell receptor beta chain. As yet, its antigen is unknown. This sample is drawn from a study of cytomegalovirus exposure and HLA in healthy donors. V lost 6 bases and J 5 bases, leaving 16 bases between the germline ends. Germline CDR1 and CDR2: MNHEY and SVGAGI. This CDR3 has 15 amino acids. Findings and limits, study-wide: Some V segments (TRBV6-2 and TRBV6-3 among them) were excluded as indistinguishable.

The PCR made use of 60 Vbeta and 13 Jbeta primers. The assay was immunoSEQ multiplex PCR, and TCRdb's table has in-frame clones only and misses some. The sample shows roughly 150,000 clones, roughly 80% of them seen only once. The gene calls are TRBV6-5 and TRBJ2-2; a possible D gene is TRBD1 (6 bases). This clonotype originated in a male donor in good health and CMV-seropositive. Sequencing was performed on PBMCs. CDR3 nucleotides: TGTGCCAGCAGCCGGGACAATTTAGGGACCGGGGAGCTGTTTTTT. This codes for CASSRDNLGTGELFF.